This T cell receptor (beta chain) appears in the sequencing data of a study of cytomegalovirus exposure and HLA in healthy donors. Findings of the study overall: The classifier was said to identify cytomegalovirus status with high specificity and sensitivity. The analysis excluded some indistinguishable V segments, including TRBV6-2 and TRBV6-3. Later on, an analysis showed TCR association rates differing by HLA locus, with DRB1 the most and HLA-C the fewest.

PCR was performed using 60 Vbeta and 13 Jbeta primers. The protocol was immunoSEQ multiplex PCR, while the TCRdb copy is restricted to in-frame clones and leaves out a portion. The sample holds around 120,000 clones. Notes on this clone: Antigen: not known.

Per germline, CDR1 SGHDT and CDR2 YYEEEE. This CDR3 has 14 amino acids. The sequenced sample was PBMCs. The origin of this receptor is a man younger than 35 in good health and CMV-seronegative. The rearrangement uses TRBV5-6 and TRBJ2-5; no clear D. The tail of the sequence fits TRBJ2-7 better, so the J call may be wrong. CDR3 sequence (DNA): TGTGCCAGCAGCTTAAAGCGAAGATTCTACGAGCAGTACTTC. It codes for CASSLKRRFYEQYF.